This T cell receptor beta chain appears in the sequencing data of a study of control samples from healthy donors and cancer patients. This CDR3 is 15 amino acids long. Germline CDR1 reads SEHNR; CDR2 reads FQNEAQ (reference sequence). The V end was cut by 5 bases, the J end by 5 bases, with 16 bases between. Assay used: immunoSEQ multiplex PCR; TCRdb lists only in-frame clones, some missing. Among roughly 180,000 clones listed, 91% were seen once. Sequencing was performed on blood. This chain joins TRBV7-9 and TRBJ1-5; possibly TRBD1 for D (6 bases). This TCR derives from a woman aged 40 to 49 in good health. DNA of the CDR3: TGTGCCAGCAGCCTCACAGGGACTGGCGATCAGCCCCAGCATTTT. This translates into CASSLTGTGDQPQHF.